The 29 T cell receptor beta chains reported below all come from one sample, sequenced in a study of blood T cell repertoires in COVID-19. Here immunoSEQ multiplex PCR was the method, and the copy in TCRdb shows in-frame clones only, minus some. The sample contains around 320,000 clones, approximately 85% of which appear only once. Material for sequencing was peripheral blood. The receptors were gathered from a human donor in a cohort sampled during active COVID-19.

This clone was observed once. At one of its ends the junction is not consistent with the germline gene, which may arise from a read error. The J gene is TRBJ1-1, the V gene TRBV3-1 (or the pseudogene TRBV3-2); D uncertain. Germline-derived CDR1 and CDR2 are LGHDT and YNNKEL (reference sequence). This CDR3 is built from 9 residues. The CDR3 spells CASSQPVTF. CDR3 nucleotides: TGTGCCAGCAGCCAGCCAGTCACCTTT.

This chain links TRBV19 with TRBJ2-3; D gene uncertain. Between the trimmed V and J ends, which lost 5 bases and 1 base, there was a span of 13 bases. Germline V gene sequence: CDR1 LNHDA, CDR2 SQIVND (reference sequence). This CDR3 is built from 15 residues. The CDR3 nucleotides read TGTGCCAGTAGTTTGACACCCTGGGGCACAGATACGCAGTATTTT. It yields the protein CASSLTPWGTDTQYF.

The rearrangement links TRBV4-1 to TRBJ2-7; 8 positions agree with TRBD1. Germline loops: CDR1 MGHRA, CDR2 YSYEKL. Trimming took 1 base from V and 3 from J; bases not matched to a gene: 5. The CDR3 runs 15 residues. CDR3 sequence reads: CASSQGGTGIYEQYF. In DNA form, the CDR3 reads TGCGCCAGCAGCCAAGGTGGGACAGGTATCTACGAGCAGTACTTC.

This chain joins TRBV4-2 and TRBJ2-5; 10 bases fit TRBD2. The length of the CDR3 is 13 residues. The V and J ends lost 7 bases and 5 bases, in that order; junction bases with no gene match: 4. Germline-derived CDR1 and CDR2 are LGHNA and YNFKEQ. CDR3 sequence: CASKGAGGETQYF. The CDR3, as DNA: TGTGCCAGCAAGGGAGCGGGGGGGGAGACCCAGTACTTC.

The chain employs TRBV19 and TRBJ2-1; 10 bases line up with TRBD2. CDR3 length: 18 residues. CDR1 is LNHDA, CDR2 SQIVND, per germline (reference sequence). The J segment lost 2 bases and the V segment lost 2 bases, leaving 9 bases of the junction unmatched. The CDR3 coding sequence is TGTGCCAGTAGTATATGGCTAGCGGGGGCCGGGGCCTACAATGAGCAGTTCTTC. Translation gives CASSIWLAGAGAYNEQFF.

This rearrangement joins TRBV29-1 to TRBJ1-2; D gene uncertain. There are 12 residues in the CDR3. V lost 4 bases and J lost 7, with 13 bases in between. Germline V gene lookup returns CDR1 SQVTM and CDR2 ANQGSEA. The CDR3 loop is CSVVNQAGGYTF. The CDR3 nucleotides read TGCAGCGTTGTAAATCAAGCAGGTGGCTACACCTTC.

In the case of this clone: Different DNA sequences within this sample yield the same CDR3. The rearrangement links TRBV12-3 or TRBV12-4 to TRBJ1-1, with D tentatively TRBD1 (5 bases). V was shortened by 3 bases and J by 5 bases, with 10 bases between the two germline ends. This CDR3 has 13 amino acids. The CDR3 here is CASSLARGTEAFF. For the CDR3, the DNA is TGTGCCAGCAGTTTGGCCCGGGGGACTGAAGCTTTCTTT.

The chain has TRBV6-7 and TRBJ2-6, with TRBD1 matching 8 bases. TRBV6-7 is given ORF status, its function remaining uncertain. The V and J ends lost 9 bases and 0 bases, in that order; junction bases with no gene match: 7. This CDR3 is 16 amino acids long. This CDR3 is CARQGVQNSGANVLTF. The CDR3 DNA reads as TGTGCCAGACAGGGGGTGCAAAACTCTGGGGCCAACGTCCTGACTTTC.

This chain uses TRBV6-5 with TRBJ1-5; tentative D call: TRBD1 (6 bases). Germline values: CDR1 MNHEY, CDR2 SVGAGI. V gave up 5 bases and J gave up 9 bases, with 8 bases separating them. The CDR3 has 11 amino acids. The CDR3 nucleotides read TGTGCCAGCAGTCAGGGGCCGCCCCAGCATTTT. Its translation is CASSQGPPQHF.

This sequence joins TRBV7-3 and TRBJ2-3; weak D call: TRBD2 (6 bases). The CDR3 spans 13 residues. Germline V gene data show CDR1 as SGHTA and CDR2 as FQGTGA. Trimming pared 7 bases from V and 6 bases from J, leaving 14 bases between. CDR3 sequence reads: CASNSGGLDTQYF. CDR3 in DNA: TGTGCCAGCAACTCCGGGGGATTGGATACGCAGTATTTT.

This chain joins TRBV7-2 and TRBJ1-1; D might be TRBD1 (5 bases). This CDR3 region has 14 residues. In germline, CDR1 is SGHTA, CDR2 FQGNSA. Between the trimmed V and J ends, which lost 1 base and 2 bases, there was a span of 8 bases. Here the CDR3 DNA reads TGTGCCAGCAGCTTAGACGGACATAACACTGAAGCTTTCTTT. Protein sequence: CASSLDGHNTEAFF. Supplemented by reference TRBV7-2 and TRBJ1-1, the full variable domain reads GAGVSQSPSNKVTEKGKDVELRCDPISGHTALYWYRQSLGQGLEFLIYFQGNSAPDKSGLPSDRFSAERTGGSVSTLTIQRTQQEDSAVYLCASSLDGHNTEAFFGQGTRLTVV.

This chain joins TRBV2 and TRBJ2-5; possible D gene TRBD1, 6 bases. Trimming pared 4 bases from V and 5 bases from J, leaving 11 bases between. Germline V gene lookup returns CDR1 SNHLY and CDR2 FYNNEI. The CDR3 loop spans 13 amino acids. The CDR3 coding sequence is TGTGCCAGCAGTGTAGACAGGTTGGAGACCCAGTACTTC. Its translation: CASSVDRLETQYF.

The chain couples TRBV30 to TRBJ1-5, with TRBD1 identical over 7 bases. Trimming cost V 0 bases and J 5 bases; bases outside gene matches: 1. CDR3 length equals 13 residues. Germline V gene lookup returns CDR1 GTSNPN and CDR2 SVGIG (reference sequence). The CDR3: CAWSVQGYQPQHF. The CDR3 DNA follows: TGTGCCTGGAGTGTACAGGGGTATCAGCCCCAGCATTTT.

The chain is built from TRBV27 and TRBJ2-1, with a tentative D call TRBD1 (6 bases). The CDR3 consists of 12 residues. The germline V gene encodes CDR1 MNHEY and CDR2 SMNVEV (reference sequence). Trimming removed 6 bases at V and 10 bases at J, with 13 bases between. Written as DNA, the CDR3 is TGTGCCAGCAGACCCAGGGGTGGCGAGCAGTTCTTC. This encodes CASRPRGGEQFF.

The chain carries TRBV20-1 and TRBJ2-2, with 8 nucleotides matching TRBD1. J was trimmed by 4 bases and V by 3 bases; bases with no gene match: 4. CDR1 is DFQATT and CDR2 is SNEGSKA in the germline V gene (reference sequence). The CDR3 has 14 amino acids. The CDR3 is CSASRTGSTGELFF. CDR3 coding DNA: TGCAGTGCTAGTAGGACAGGGAGCACCGGGGAGCTGTTTTTT.

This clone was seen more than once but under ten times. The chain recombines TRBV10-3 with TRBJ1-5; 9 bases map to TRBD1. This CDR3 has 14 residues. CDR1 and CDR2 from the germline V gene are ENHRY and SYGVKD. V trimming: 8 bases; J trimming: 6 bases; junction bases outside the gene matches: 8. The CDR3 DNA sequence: TGTGCCATCGGGGGGACAGGGAGAGGTCAGCCCCAGCATTTT. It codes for CAIGGTGRGQPQHF.

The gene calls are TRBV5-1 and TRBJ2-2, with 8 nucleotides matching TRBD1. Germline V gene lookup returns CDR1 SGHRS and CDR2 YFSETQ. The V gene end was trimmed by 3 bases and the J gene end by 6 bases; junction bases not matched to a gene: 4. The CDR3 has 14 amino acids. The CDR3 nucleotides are TGCGCCAGCAGCTACGGACAGGGCCCCGGGGAGCTGTTTTTT. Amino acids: CASSYGQGPGELFF.

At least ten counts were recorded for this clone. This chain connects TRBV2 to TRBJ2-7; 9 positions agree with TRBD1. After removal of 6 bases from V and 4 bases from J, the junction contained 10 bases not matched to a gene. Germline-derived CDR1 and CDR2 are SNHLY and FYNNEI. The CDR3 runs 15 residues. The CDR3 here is CASRAPAGQGYEQYF. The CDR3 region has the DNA TGTGCCAGCAGAGCTCCCGCGGGACAGGGATACGAGCAGTACTTC.

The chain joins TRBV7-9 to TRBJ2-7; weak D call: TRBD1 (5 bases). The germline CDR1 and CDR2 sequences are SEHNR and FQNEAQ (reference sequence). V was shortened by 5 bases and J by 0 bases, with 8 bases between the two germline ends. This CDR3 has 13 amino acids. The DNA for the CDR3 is TGTGCCAGCAGCCGGCAGGGCTCCTACGAGCAGTACTTC. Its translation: CASSRQGSYEQYF.

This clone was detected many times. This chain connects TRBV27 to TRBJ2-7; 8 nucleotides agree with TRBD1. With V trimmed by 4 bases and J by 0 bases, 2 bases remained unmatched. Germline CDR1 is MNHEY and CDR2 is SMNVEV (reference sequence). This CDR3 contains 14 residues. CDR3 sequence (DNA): TGTGCCAGCAGTTCCAGGGGGCACTCCTACGAGCAGTACTTC. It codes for CASSSRGHSYEQYF.

The CDR3 region is CASRAGSPNSPLHF. The CDR3 bases are TGTGCCAGCAGAGCCGGGTCTCCTAATTCACCCCTCCACTTT. The genes are TRBV2 and TRBJ1-6; D is unresolved. This CDR3 comprises 14 residues. Germline CDR1 is SNHLY and CDR2 is FYNNEI. Between the trimmed V and J ends, which lost 6 bases and 6 bases, there was a span of 12 bases.

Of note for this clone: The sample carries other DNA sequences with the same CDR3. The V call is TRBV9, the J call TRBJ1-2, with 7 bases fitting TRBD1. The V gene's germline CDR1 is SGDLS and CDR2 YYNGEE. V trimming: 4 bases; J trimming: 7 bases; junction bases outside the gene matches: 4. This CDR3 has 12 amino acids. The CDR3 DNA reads TGTGCCAGCAGCAGGGGGCCGGTTGGCTACACCTTC. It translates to CASSRGPVGYTF.

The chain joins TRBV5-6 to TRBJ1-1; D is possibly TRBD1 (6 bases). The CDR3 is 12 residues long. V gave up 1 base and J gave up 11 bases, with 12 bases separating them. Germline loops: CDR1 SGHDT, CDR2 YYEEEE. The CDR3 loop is CASSLIEGEAFF. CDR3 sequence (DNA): TGTGCCAGCAGCTTGATTGAGGGGGAGGCTTTCTTT.

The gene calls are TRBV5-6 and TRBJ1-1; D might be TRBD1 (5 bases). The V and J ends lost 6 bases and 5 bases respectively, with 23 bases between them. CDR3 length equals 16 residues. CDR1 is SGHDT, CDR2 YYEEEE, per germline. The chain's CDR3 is CASTQSGAGGRTEAFF. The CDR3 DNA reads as TGTGCCAGCACCCAATCGGGAGCCGGGGGGAGGACTGAAGCTTTCTTT.

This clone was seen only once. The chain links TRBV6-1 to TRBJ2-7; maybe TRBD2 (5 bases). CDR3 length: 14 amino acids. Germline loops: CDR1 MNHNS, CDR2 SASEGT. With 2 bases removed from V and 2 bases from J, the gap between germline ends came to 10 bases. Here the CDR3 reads CASSERGSPYEQYF. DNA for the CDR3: TGTGCCAGCAGTGAACGGGGATCACCCTACGAGCAGTACTTC.

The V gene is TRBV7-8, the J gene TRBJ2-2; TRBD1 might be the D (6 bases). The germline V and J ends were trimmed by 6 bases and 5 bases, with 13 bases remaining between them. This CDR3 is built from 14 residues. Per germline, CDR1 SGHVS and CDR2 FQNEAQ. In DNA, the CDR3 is TGTGCCAGCAGGACAGGCCGTGATACCGGGGAGCTGTTTTTT. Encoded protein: CASRTGRDTGELFF.

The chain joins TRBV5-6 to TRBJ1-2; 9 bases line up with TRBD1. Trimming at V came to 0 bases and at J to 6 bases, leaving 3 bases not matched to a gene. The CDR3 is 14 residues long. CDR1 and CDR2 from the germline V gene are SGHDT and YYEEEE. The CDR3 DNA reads TGTGCCAGCAGCTTGGGCCGGACAGGGGATGGCTACACCTTC. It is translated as CASSLGRTGDGYTF.

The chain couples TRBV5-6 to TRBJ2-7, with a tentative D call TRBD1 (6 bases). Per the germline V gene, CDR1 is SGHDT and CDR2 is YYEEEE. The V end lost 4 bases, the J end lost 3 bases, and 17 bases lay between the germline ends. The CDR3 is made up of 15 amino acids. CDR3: CASSPTTGRSYEQYF. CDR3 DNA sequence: TGTGCCAGCAGCCCTACAACAGGGAGAAGCTACGAGCAGTACTTC.

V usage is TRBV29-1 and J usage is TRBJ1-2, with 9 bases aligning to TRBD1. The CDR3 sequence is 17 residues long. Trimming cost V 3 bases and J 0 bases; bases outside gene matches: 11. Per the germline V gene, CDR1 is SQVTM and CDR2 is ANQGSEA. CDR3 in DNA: TGCAGCGTTGACCCCGCCGGGACAGGGATCTCTAACTATGGCTACACCTTC. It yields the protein CSVDPAGTGISNYGYTF.